This TCR beta chain was documented in a study of cytomegalovirus exposure and HLA in healthy donors. The donors were part of the validation cohort of 100 to 150 subjects. That cohort was separate from the first cohort, which comprised 500 to 850 subjects. Sequencing was performed with immunoSEQ multiplex PCR; in TCRdb, only in-frame clones are kept and a portion is missing. The sample carries 120,000 or so clones, over 85% recorded once. There are 16 residues in the CDR3. Germline values: CDR1 SGHRS, CDR2 YFSETQ. Trimming cost V 3 bases and J 6 bases, with 19 bases left between them. V is TRBV5-1 and J is TRBJ2-1; tentative D call: TRBD1 (5 bases). The sample comprised PBMCs. The receptor's source is a woman between 18 and 29 years old in good health and CMV-seronegative. CDR3 bases: TGCGCCAGCAGCTCTTATCCATGGGTGGGGCGCAATGAGCAGTTCTTC. It codes for CASSSYPWVGRNEQFF.